This record looks at one T cell receptor (beta chain) sequence and its context. This sample is part of a study of blood T cells in healthy people across ages. Combining a sample-barcoded 5' primer with a J-beta primer mix, a second PCR ran for 7 to 11 cycles. MiXCR, applied by TCRdb to the 5' RACE reads, yields one record per CDR3 protein. The repertoire holds 600,000 to 850,000 distinct CDR3 sequences, with roughly 45% as singletons. CDR1 is SNHLY and CDR2 is FYNNEI in the germline V gene. Trimming removed 5 bases at V and 2 bases at J, with 13 bases between. The CDR3 sequence is 14 residues long. The V gene is TRBV2, the J gene TRBJ2-7; either TRBD1 or TRBD2 may fit D (6 bases each). The source material was blood. The clonotype was recovered from a woman aged 55 to 70 in good health. The CDR3: CASSLPGAPYEQYF. The CDR3 DNA reads as TGTGCCAGCAGTCTTCCGGGGGCCCCCTACGAGCAGTACTTC.